Listed below are T cell receptor beta chains from one sample, sequenced in a study of cytomegalovirus exposure and HLA in healthy donors. Clones were sequenced by immunoSEQ multiplex PCR, and TCRdb holds only the in-frame ones, with some missing. The sample includes 150,000 to 200,000 clones, 70% to 80% of them seen just once. Sequenced input: PBMCs. The source of these receptors is a man younger than 35 in good health and CMV-seropositive. Both conserved end residues are part of each CDR3. The D gene is left open where the match is weak. Rows may omit the clone size; those that give it use once, few, many or a size class.

D gene,V gene,J gene,clone size,CDR3 DNA,CDR3 protein
TRBD1,TRBV5-1,TRBJ1-2,once,TGCGCCAGCAGCCGAATTACAGGGGGCATTAACTATGGCTACACCTTC,CASSRITGGINYGYTF
TRBD2,TRBV7-2,TRBJ2-1,-,TGTGCCAGCAGCTTACCGCGACTAGCGGGAGATAATGAGCAGTTCTTC,CASSLPRLAGDNEQFF
-,TRBV6-6,TRBJ2-7,-,TGTGCCAGCACCACCGGCGGAGTAGGCGAGCAGTACTTC,CASTTGGVGEQYF
-,TRBV19,TRBJ2-3,-,TGTGCCAGTAGGGATCCCGGGGGACTCACAGATACGCAGTATTTT,CASRDPGGLTDTQYF
TRBD1,TRBV9,TRBJ1-1,-,TGTGCCAGCAGCGTGGACAGGGGCGGTGAAGCTTTCTTT,CASSVDRGGEAFF
-,TRBV7-9,TRBJ1-2,-,TGTGCCAGCAGCTTAGGGGGCAGGCCCTATGGCTACACCTTC,CASSLGGRPYGYTF
-,TRBV9,TRBJ2-1,-,TGTGCCAGCAGCCCAGTAGGGGCTCGGAATGAGCAGTTCTTC,CASSPVGARNEQFF
-,TRBV7-9,TRBJ2-7,-,TGTGCCAGCAGCTTACAGTCCTACGAGCAGTACTTC,CASSLQSYEQYF
TRBD1,TRBV6-5,TRBJ1-1,once,TGTGCCAGCAGTCCGCAGGGGGCTGAAGCTTTCTTT,CASSPQGAEAFF
-,TRBV6-5,TRBJ2-7,-,TGTGCCAGCAGCCCCGATTTTTCCACTTACGAGCAGTACTTC,CASSPDFSTYEQYF
-,TRBV11-2,TRBJ2-7,few,TGTGCCAGCAGCTTAGTATACGAGCAGTACTTC,CASSLVYEQYF
-,TRBV19,TRBJ1-1,-,TGTGCCAGTAACGGATGGGGAGGTCCTTTCTTT,CASNGWGGPFF
-,TRBV20-1,TRBJ2-1,-,TGCAGTGCTAGTATGAGGAATGAGCAGTTCTTC,CSASMRNEQFF
-,TRBV4-3,TRBJ2-3,-,TGCGCCAGCAGCCAAGACTGGCCCACACCGACAGATACGCAGTATTTT,CASSQDWPTPTDTQYF
TRBD2,TRBV11-2,TRBJ2-1,-,TGTGCCAGCAGCTCCAGACTAGCGGGAGCGGTTGGACTTGGCAATGAGCAGTTCTTC,CASSSRLAGAVGLGNEQFF
TRBD2,TRBV7-3,TRBJ2-7,-,TGTGCCAGCAGCTTATATGCGGGGGGCCCATACGAGCAGTACTTC,CASSLYAGGPYEQYF
TRBD2,TRBV27,TRBJ2-5,-,TGTGCCAGCAGTCTAAGGGTAGGGACTAGCGGTTACCAAGAGACCCAGTACTTC,CASSLRVGTSGYQETQYF
-,TRBV6-5,TRBJ2-7,-,TGTGCCAGCCCGGGTTCGTTGAGGAGCTCCTACGAGCAGTACTTC,CASPGSLRSSYEQYF
-,TRBV28,TRBJ2-3,-,TGTGCCAGCAGCTCCTTTGTGGGAGGAGGGGATACGCAGTATTTT,CASSSFVGGGDTQYF
TRBD1,TRBV5-4,TRBJ1-4,-,TGTGCCAGCAGCTCCTCCTTGGACAGGGGGGCGCGGGGTAATGAAAAACTGTTTTTT,CASSSSLDRGARGNEKLFF
-,TRBV27,TRBJ2-1,-,TGTGCCAGCAGTCCCCTAGCGATCTCCTACAATGAGCAGTTCTTC,CASSPLAISYNEQFF
TRBD1,TRBV28,TRBJ1-2,-,TGTGCCAGCAGTCCCCCAGGGGGCTTCGGCTACACCTTC,CASSPPGGFGYTF
-,TRBV10-2,TRBJ2-7,-,TGCGCCACCTTTGAAGGGGTCGACGAGCAGTACTTC,CATFEGVDEQYF
-,TRBV7-9,TRBJ1-1,-,TGTGCCAGCAGCCTATCAATCCCCGAAGCTTTCTTT,CASSLSIPEAFF